The 29 T cell receptor beta chains in this list originate from one sample, sequenced in a study of shared clonotypes between healthy human individuals (dated by TCRdb to the early 2020s). Libraries were built with the immunoSEQ multiplex PCR assay. This immuneACCESS table, as held by TCRdb, lists in-frame sequences with V and J called but not all clones. Of the missing ones, under half trace to an unresolved V gene in checked studies; the others have no known cause. The sample table shows about 490,000 clones, and 81% are seen once. Over 9.5% of the sample is in the top ten clones. Source material: PBMCs. These TCRs come from a woman in her thirties or forties in good health. Some clones in this sample may be carry-over from other donors' samples.

The chain uses TRBV9 and TRBJ2-2, with TRBD2 matching 10 bases. Germline-derived CDR1 and CDR2 are SGDLS and YYNGEE. V shed 0 bases and J 6 bases; nucleotides not matched to a gene: 5. This CDR3 has 16 residues. The DNA for the CDR3 is TGTGCCAGCAGCGTAGGGTCTAGCGGGAGATCCGGGGAGCTGTTTTTT. Protein: CASSVGSSGRSGELFF.

The CDR3 nucleotides read TGTGCCAGCAGCCAAGATCCGGCCGACTCCTACAATGAGCAGTTCTTC. Its translation: CASSQDPADSYNEQFF. The rearrangement uses TRBV4-2 and TRBJ2-1; D uncertain. Trimming cost V 0 bases and J 0 bases, with 9 bases left between them. This CDR3 has 16 residues. The V gene's germline CDR1 is LGHNA and CDR2 YNFKEQ.

This sequence joins TRBV6-6 and TRBJ1-5; 7 bases fit TRBD1. CDR1 and CDR2 (germline): MNHNY, SVGAGI (reference sequence). This CDR3 contains 13 residues. V shed 6 bases and J 6 bases; nucleotides not matched to a gene: 5. CDR3 coding DNA: TGTGCCAGCAGCCGGGACAGTCGTCAGCCCCAGCATTTT. This translates into CASSRDSRQPQHF.

On this clone: It differs at one base from a far larger clone, so likely a read error. The chain has TRBV7-8 and TRBJ2-2; D perhaps matches TRBD2 (5 bases). The CDR3 extends over 13 amino acids. Germline assignment: CDR1 SGHVS and CDR2 FQNEAQ. DNA of the CDR3: TGTGCCAGCACCCCGGGAAACACCAGGGAGCTGTTTTTT. Translation: CASTPGNTRELFF.

As concerns this clone: A far larger clone is a single base away, which makes a read error likely. This chain uses TRBV28 with TRBJ1-4; no firm D call. The CDR3 is 13 residues long. CDR1 is MDHEN, CDR2 SYDVKM, per germline. CDR3 DNA: TGTGCCAGCCGTTTTTCGGGGTTCGAAAAACTGTTTTTT. This codes for CASRFSGFEKLFF.

For this clone: The likely explanation is a read error, given a far larger clone one base away. The J gene is TRBJ2-2, the V gene TRBV4-1, with D unresolved. Germline CDR1 MGHRA, CDR2 YSYEKL. The V gene lost 5 bases and the J gene lost 3 bases, with 10 bases spanning the gap. The CDR3 has 14 residues. The CDR3 DNA is TGCGCCAGCAGCGTAGGGATTTACACCGGGGAGCTGTTTTTT. Protein: CASSVGIYTGELFF.

The rearrangement joins TRBV19 to TRBJ1-2; 9 positions match TRBD1. The CDR3 has 14 residues. Germline assignment: CDR1 LNHDA and CDR2 SQIVND (reference sequence). The trim removed 5 bases at V and 8 bases at J, leaving 9 bases unmatched. Here the CDR3 DNA reads TGTGCCAGTAGTCGGGACAGGGAAGGTCGGGGCTACACCTTC. Translation: CASSRDREGRGYTF.

The chain employs TRBV11-3 and TRBJ2-2; 11 nucleotides match TRBD2. The CDR3 spans 18 residues. The trim removed 0 bases at V and 1 base at J, leaving 4 bases unmatched. Germline CDR1 is SGHNT and CDR2 is YENEEA. The CDR3 is CASSLDLGTSGNTGELFF. CDR3 bases: TGTGCCAGCAGCTTAGACTTAGGGACTAGCGGGAACACCGGGGAGCTGTTTTTT.

V is TRBV28 and J is TRBJ1-5; 7 bases agree with TRBD1. The junction had 6 bases not matched to a gene; V was cut back by 2 bases and J by 2 bases. This CDR3 is 16 amino acids long. Germline assignment: CDR1 MDHEN and CDR2 SYDVKM. Here the CDR3 DNA reads TGTGCCAGCAGTTTAGACACAGGGGCAGGCAATCAGCCCCAGCATTTT. Protein product: CASSLDTGAGNQPQHF.

Comment on this clone: A read error is the likely source, as a far larger clone sits one nucleotide away. No DNA is shown, since the ends of the CDR3 on it are uncertain; the CDR3 is the one TCRdb lists. This CDR3 is also generated by other DNA sequences in the sample. The rearrangement links TRBV28 to TRBJ2-2; the DNA was not used to check the table's D call, TRBD2. Inclusive of both ends, the CDR3 amounts to 14 amino acids. Germline V gene data show CDR1 as MDHEN and CDR2 as SYDVKM. CDR3 amino acids: CASWASGSGGELFF.

The V gene is TRBV29-1, the J gene TRBJ2-1; 12 nucleotides line up with TRBD2. CDR1 is SQVTM, CDR2 ANQGSEA, per germline. CDR3 size: 14 residues. V dropped 3 bases and J dropped 9; count of bases not matched to a gene: 6. The CDR3 DNA follows: TGCAGCGTTGAGGGGACTAGCGGGTTGGGTGAGCAGTTCTTC. This codes for CSVEGTSGLGEQFF.

This clone has a single count. The chain is built from TRBV30 and TRBJ1-1; tentative D call: TRBD1 (5 bases). V lost 0 bases and J lost 4, with 9 bases in between. Looked up from germline, CDR1 is GTSNPN and CDR2 is SVGIG (reference sequence). The CDR3 has 13 amino acids. As DNA, the CDR3 is TGTGCCTGGAGTGTATCCGGGGGCACTGAAGCTTTCTTT. It specifies CAWSVSGGTEAFF.

This sequence joins TRBV10-1 and TRBJ1-1; D remains ambiguous. Trimming shortened V by 0 bases and J by 1 base, and 3 bases separated the two germline ends. The CDR3 covers 13 residues. Germline V gene lookup returns CDR1 WNHNN and CDR2 SYGVQD (reference sequence). CDR3 nucleotides: TGCGCCAGCAGTGAGTCAGGGAACACTGAAGCTTTCTTT. Translated: CASSESGNTEAFF.

This CDR3 is CSVSGSGTGLRGYTF. The CDR3 region has the DNA TGCAGCGTTTCTGGGTCGGGGACGGGCCTCCGGGGCTACACCTTC. The chain links TRBV29-1 to TRBJ1-2; tentative D call: TRBD1 (5 bases). CDR3 length: 15 amino acids. V dropped 5 bases and J dropped 8 bases, with 24 bases sitting between them. Germline V CDR1 and CDR2: SQVTM, ANQGSEA. The whole variable domain, filled in from reference TRBV29-1 and TRBJ1-2, reads SAVISQKPSRDICQRGTSLTIQCQVDSQVTMMFWYRQQPGQSLTLIATANQGSEATYESGFVIDKFPISRPNLTFSTLTVSNMSPEDSSIYLCSVSGSGTGLRGYTFGSGTRLTVV.

Notes on this clone: This is likely an artifact of a read error, given a far larger clone one base away. The chain carries TRBV29-1 and TRBJ2-7; 11 bases align to TRBD1. From germline, CDR1 is SQVTM and CDR2 ANQGSEA. The CDR3 totals 14 residues. The CDR3 loop reads CSAEGDRGIYEQYF. CDR3 coding DNA: TGCAGCGCTGAAGGGGACAGGGGGATCTACGAGCAGTACTTC.

The chain employs TRBV5-1 and TRBJ2-4; 12 nucleotides align to TRBD1. Germline CDR1 SGHRS, CDR2 YFSETQ. This CDR3 has 17 amino acids. V trimming: 4 bases; J trimming: 1 base; junction bases outside the gene matches: 6. In nucleotides, the CDR3 is TGCGCCAGCAGCGTGGGACAGGGGGCGGATGCCAAAAACATTCAGTACTTC. Amino acid sequence: CASSVGQGADAKNIQYF.

The genes are TRBV18 and TRBJ1-1, with D possibly TRBD1 on 5 matching bases. Germline V lookup: CDR1 KGHSH, CDR2 LQKENI. This CDR3 has 16 amino acids. Trimming left V 1 base short and J 1 base short, with 13 bases between. CDR3 sequence reads: CASSPRSDGANTEAFF. CDR3 nucleotide sequence: TGTGCCAGCTCACCACGGTCTGACGGGGCGAACACTGAAGCTTTCTTT.

The V gene is TRBV19, the J gene TRBJ2-2, with 9 bases that match TRBD1. The length of the CDR3 is 14 residues. The trim removed 4 bases at V and 4 bases at J, leaving 1 base unmatched. CDR1 is LNHDA and CDR2 is SQIVND in the germline V gene (reference sequence). CDR3 nucleotides: TGTGCCAGTAGTAACAGGGGGCTCACCGGGGAGCTGTTTTTT. Its translation: CASSNRGLTGELFF. The whole variable domain, filled in from reference TRBV19 and TRBJ2-2, reads DGGITQSPKYLFRKEGQNVTLSCEQNLNHDAMYWYRQDPGQGLRLIYYSQIVNDFQKGDIAEGYSVSREKKESFPLTVTSAQKNPTAFYLCASSNRGLTGELFFGEGSRLTVL.

The gene calls are TRBV2 and TRBJ1-2; D possibly corresponds to TRBD1 (5 bases). Looked up from germline, CDR1 is SNHLY and CDR2 is FYNNEI. V was pared by 6 bases and J by 2 bases, with 19 bases between. There are 16 residues in the CDR3. The CDR3 bases are TGTGCCAGCAGGACATTCGATGCAGGGAGAAACTATGGCTACACCTTC. It yields the protein CASRTFDAGRNYGYTF.

Regarding this clone: Only one base separates this from a far larger clonotype, so it likely reflects a read error. The chain employs TRBV20-1 and TRBJ2-5; no firm D call. Germline CDR1 DFQATT, CDR2 SNEGSKA (reference sequence). This CDR3 has 11 residues. This CDR3 is CSASPQDTQYF. CDR3 nucleotides: TGCAGTGCAAGCCCCCAAGATACCCAGTACTTC.

As DNA, the CDR3 is TGTGCCAGCAGCGGCGGTCGGAACACTGAAGCTTTCTTT. Protein: CASSGGRNTEAFF. The genes are TRBV7-2 and TRBJ1-1; no clear D. Germline V lookup: CDR1 SGHTA, CDR2 FQGNSA. V was trimmed by 5 bases and J by 1 base, leaving 8 bases between them. The CDR3 contains 13 residues.

J is TRBJ1-2 and V is TRBV6-5; the match to TRBD1 covers 7 bases. Germline V gene lookup returns CDR1 MNHEY and CDR2 SVGAGI. Trimming took 6 bases from V and 8 from J; bases not matched to a gene: 9. The CDR3 sequence is 13 residues long. Here the CDR3 DNA reads TGTGCCAGCAGCAGGACAGGCGTGGGGGGCTACACCTTC. Translating gives CASSRTGVGGYTF.

This clone was recorded a few times. The V call is TRBV4-3, the J call TRBJ1-2, with a possible D match to TRBD1 (5 bases). V lost 5 bases to trimming and J lost 3 bases, with 16 bases between them. The CDR3 has 15 amino acids. Germline V gene lookup returns CDR1 LGHNA and CDR2 YSLEER. The CDR3 loop is CASSTNPRADYGYTF. The CDR3 nucleotides are TGCGCCAGCAGCACTAACCCCAGGGCTGACTATGGCTACACCTTC.

The chain uses TRBV6-1 and TRBJ1-5; unclear D gene. The germline gives CDR1 MNHNS, CDR2 SASEGT. Trimming took 10 bases from V and 0 from J, leaving 7 bases between them. This CDR3 spans 12 amino acids. CDR3 nucleotide sequence: TGTGCCACCTCGTATAGCAATCAGCCCCAGCATTTT. Translated, it gives CATSYSNQPQHF.

This clone is a singleton in its sample. This is likely an artifact of a read error, given a far larger clone one base away. The chain uses TRBV5-1 and TRBJ2-2; a possible D gene is TRBD2 (6 bases). The CDR3 is 14 residues long. The V and J ends lost 8 bases and 6 bases respectively, with 17 bases between them. Germline CDR1 is SGHRS and CDR2 is YFSETQ. The CDR3 DNA reads TGCGCCAGAGGGTGGCGGGACTGTGCCGGGGAGCTGTTTTTT. Translation gives CARGWRDCAGELFF.

The chain has TRBV6-1 and TRBJ2-1; 11 positions agree with TRBD2. Looked up from germline, CDR1 is MNHNS and CDR2 is SASEGT. The V gene end was trimmed by 4 bases and the J gene end by 8 bases; junction bases not matched to a gene: 10. This CDR3 spans 16 amino acids. The CDR3 DNA is TGTGCCAGCAGTGGAAGACTAGCGGGACTAGGGGATGAGCAGTTCTTC. Translation: CASSGRLAGLGDEQFF.

As regards this clone: A far larger clone is only one base removed, so a read error is likely. The same CDR3 is also encoded by other DNA sequences in this sample. The chain employs TRBV28 and TRBJ2-7; D is uncertain. This CDR3 has 11 residues. CDR1 and CDR2 from the germline V gene are MDHEN and SYDVKM. CDR3 amino acids: CASSFSYEQYF. CDR3 nucleotide sequence: TGCGCCAGCAGTTTCTCCTACGAGCAGTACTTC.

The CDR3 is CSVEDGEVAFF. CDR3 coding DNA: TGCAGCGTTGAAGACGGGGAGGTAGCTTTCTTT. The gene calls are TRBV29-1 and TRBJ1-1; D remains ambiguous. Germline V gives CDR1 SQVTM, CDR2 ANQGSEA. Deletions cut 0 bases from V and 10 bases from J, with 9 bases between. There are 11 residues in the CDR3.

The chain recombines TRBV10-2 with TRBJ1-1, with TRBD1 as a possible D gene (5 bases). V dropped 7 bases and J dropped 3 bases, with 9 bases sitting between them. Germline lookup yields CDR1 WSHSY and CDR2 SAAADI. The CDR3 length is 12 residues. The CDR3 bases are TGCGCCAGCAAGGGACTGGACACTGAAGCTTTCTTT. Protein: CASKGLDTEAFF.